This T cell receptor (beta chain) was captured in a study of PD-L1 blockade in urothelial cancer. Study observations and caveats: Below-median blood TCR clonality before treatment forecast better survival.

A word on this clone: Its antigen is currently unknown.

Germline CDR1 reads SGHAT; CDR2 reads FQNNGV. The CDR3 is 14 amino acids. Trimming took 6 bases from V and 4 from J, leaving 10 bases between them. Time point meaning: peripheral blood 6 weeks after treatment start. The authors spiked synthetic TCR analog templates into each PCR. Produced via immunoSEQ multiplex PCR; TCRdb's table is partial and in-frame only. This table has about 38,000 clones, around nine tenths appearing once. The TCR was taken from a man in his 60s with urothelial cancer. Sample: PBMCs, taken around atezolizumab (anti-PD-L1) treatment. The genes are TRBV11-2 and TRBJ1-6; the D is unclear. CDR3 sequence (DNA): TGTGCCAGCAGGACGATACTATATAATTCACCCCTCCACTTT. The encoded protein is CASRTILYNSPLHF.